These T cell receptor beta chains were read from a single sample in a study of blood T cell repertoires in COVID-19. Some clones are missing from TCRdb's copy, which holds only in-frame ones; the method was immunoSEQ multiplex PCR. The repertoire has 200,000 to 250,000 clones, approximately 78% of them found once; the top ten carry approximately 5.2%. Source material: peripheral blood. The receptors here all came from a woman in her 70s with COVID-19, enrolled during active disease. Each CDR3 is given with its conserved first and last residue.

V gene: TRBV5-4; J gene: TRBJ1-1; CDR3 protein: CASSLDRGNWNTEAFF
V gene: TRBV6-5; J gene: TRBJ2-1; CDR3 protein: CASRKLGTANEQFF
V gene: TRBV24-1; J gene: TRBJ2-2; CDR3 protein: CATSDLGTGMGELFF
V gene: TRBV2; J gene: TRBJ1-3; CDR3 protein: CASSRGSGNTIYF
V gene: TRBV29-1; J gene: TRBJ1-1; CDR3 protein: CSGTGDLNTEAFF
V gene: TRBV27; J gene: TRBJ2-7; CDR3 protein: CASSFWAGNYEQYF
V gene: TRBV19; J gene: TRBJ1-2; CDR3 protein: CASSAVTANNYGYTF
V gene: TRBV29-1; J gene: TRBJ2-5; CDR3 protein: CSVGLAGIRETQYF
V gene: TRBV7-2; J gene: TRBJ1-5; CDR3 protein: CASSLTGGDQPQHF
V gene: TRBV3-1/TRBV3-2; J gene: TRBJ2-7; CDR3 protein: CASSDYGPFVVGLSYEQYF
V gene: TRBV7-9; J gene: TRBJ1-1; CDR3 protein: CAFGEGNEAFF
V gene: TRBV5-1; J gene: TRBJ2-7; CDR3 protein: CASSLGAGDGYEQYF
V gene: TRBV30; J gene: TRBJ2-7; CDR3 protein: CAWDSGQGHEQYF
V gene: TRBV30; J gene: TRBJ1-2; CDR3 protein: CAWSRQGASYGYTF
V gene: TRBV29-1; J gene: TRBJ1-1; CDR3 protein: CSVVTQLNTEAFF
V gene: TRBV6-6; J gene: TRBJ1-1; CDR3 protein: CASSLSGGAFF
V gene: TRBV5-5; J gene: TRBJ2-7; CDR3 protein: CASSLSNEQYF
V gene: TRBV28; J gene: TRBJ1-2; CDR3 protein: CASSIGQANGYTF
V gene: TRBV9; J gene: TRBJ2-1; CDR3 protein: CASSPEGAPYNEQFF
V gene: TRBV28; J gene: TRBJ2-1; CDR3 protein: CASKSLYNEQFF
V gene: TRBV27; J gene: TRBJ1-1; CDR3 protein: CASSPSWGLNTEAFF
V gene: TRBV7-2; J gene: TRBJ2-1; CDR3 protein: CASSYFGAPGEQFF
V gene: TRBV11-2; J gene: TRBJ2-3; CDR3 protein: CASSLERGLLRRDTQYF
V gene: TRBV28; J gene: TRBJ1-5; CDR3 protein: CASSPSAPGTGHNQPQHF
V gene: TRBV25-1; J gene: TRBJ1-5; CDR3 protein: CASSEISRSNQPQHF
V gene: TRBV28; J gene: TRBJ2-2; CDR3 protein: CASSLGGAPNTGELFF
V gene: TRBV11-2; J gene: TRBJ1-5; CDR3 protein: CASSATVSNQPQHF
V gene: TRBV6-5; J gene: TRBJ1-4; CDR3 protein: CASKREESEKLFF
V gene: TRBV6-4; J gene: TRBJ2-2; CDR3 protein: CASTGGQGLF
V gene: TRBV6-2/TRBV6-3; J gene: TRBJ1-1; CDR3 protein: CASSVQGAVTEAFF
V gene: TRBV19; J gene: TRBJ2-4; CDR3 protein: CASSITGGAKNIQYF
V gene: TRBV6-2/TRBV6-3; J gene: TRBJ1-5; CDR3 protein: CASSYLGGRGGNQPQHF
V gene: TRBV3-1/TRBV3-2; J gene: TRBJ2-7; CDR3 protein: CASSRGPSDRVPREQYF
V gene: TRBV6-2/TRBV6-3; J gene: TRBJ1-5; CDR3 protein: CASSYPRSTGTQPQHF
V gene: TRBV7-2; J gene: TRBJ2-1; CDR3 protein: CASSLAAGSSYNEQFF
V gene: TRBV30; J gene: TRBJ2-5; CDR3 protein: CAWSQETQYF
V gene: TRBV9; J gene: TRBJ2-7; CDR3 protein: CASSPTGAYEQYF
V gene: TRBV4-1; J gene: TRBJ2-7; CDR3 protein: CASSQPRDRGDYRFQYF
V gene: TRBV7-6; J gene: TRBJ1-5; CDR3 protein: CASSAFPGNNQPQHF
V gene: TRBV7-9; J gene: TRBJ2-3; CDR3 protein: CASTKRGWREGDTQYF
V gene: TRBV5-1; J gene: TRBJ1-1; CDR3 protein: CASSLTGGNTEAFF
V gene: TRBV6-5; J gene: TRBJ2-7; CDR3 protein: CASSAGGGYEQYF
V gene: TRBV18; J gene: TRBJ2-7; CDR3 protein: CASSTETYEQYF
V gene: TRBV24-1; J gene: TRBJ1-2; CDR3 protein: CATSDPAQGQGYGYTF
V gene: TRBV5-4; J gene: TRBJ2-7; CDR3 protein: CASSFAARVHEQYF
V gene: TRBV5-1; J gene: TRBJ2-5; CDR3 protein: CASSLDSGKETQYF
V gene: TRBV30; J gene: TRBJ2-4; CDR3 protein: CAWRTRGGDIQYF
V gene: TRBV5-4; J gene: TRBJ2-1; CDR3 protein: CASSFGGLAGVSRVGHEQFF
V gene: TRBV5-4; J gene: TRBJ2-7; CDR3 protein: CASSTKYSGGFSEQYF
V gene: TRBV9; J gene: TRBJ2-5; CDR3 protein: CASSVRDTLGETQYF
V gene: TRBV27; J gene: TRBJ2-7; CDR3 protein: CASSSQGASGYEQYF
V gene: TRBV10-3; J gene: TRBJ2-5; CDR3 protein: CAISESRDPQGETQYF
V gene: TRBV3-1/TRBV3-2; J gene: TRBJ2-2; CDR3 protein: CASSQYGGNTGELFF
V gene: TRBV5-1; J gene: TRBJ2-7; CDR3 protein: CASSDSTGGRFEQYF
V gene: TRBV5-4; J gene: TRBJ2-1; CDR3 protein: CASSSWGDEQFF
V gene: TRBV7-2; J gene: TRBJ2-7; CDR3 protein: CASSAQHREIRYEQYF
V gene: TRBV6-5; J gene: TRBJ2-4; CDR3 protein: CASSGTGGFKNIQYF
V gene: TRBV6-4; J gene: TRBJ1-3; CDR3 protein: CASPGGNTIYF
V gene: TRBV7-9; J gene: TRBJ2-3; CDR3 protein: CASSLEGVSTDTQYF
V gene: TRBV5-1; J gene: TRBJ2-2; CDR3 protein: CASSLASGRNTGELFF